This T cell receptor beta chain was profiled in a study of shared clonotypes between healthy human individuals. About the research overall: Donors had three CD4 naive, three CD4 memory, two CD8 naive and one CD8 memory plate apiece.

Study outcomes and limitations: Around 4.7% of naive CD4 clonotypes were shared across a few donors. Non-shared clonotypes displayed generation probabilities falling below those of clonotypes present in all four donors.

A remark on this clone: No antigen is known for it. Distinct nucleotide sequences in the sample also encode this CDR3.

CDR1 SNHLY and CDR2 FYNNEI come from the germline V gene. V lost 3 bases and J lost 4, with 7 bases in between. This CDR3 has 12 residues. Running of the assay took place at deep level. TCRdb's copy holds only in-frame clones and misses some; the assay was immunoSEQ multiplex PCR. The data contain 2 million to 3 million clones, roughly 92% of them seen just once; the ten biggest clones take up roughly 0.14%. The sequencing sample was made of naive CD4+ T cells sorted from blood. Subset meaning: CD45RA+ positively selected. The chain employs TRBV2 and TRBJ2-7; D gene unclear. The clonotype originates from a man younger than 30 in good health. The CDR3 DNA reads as TGTGCCAGCAGTGATTTGGGTTACGAGCAGTACTTC. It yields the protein CASSDLGYEQYF.